This T cell receptor (beta chain) was sequenced during a study of T cells in Graves' hyperthyroidism and ophthalmopathy. Investigators excluded patients with uncontrolled infection, other autoimmune disease, pregnancy or lactation. Diagnostic decisions used clinical symptoms, serum thyroxine and TRAb, thyroid ultrasound and orbital computed tomography. Overall study findings and caveats: Ophthalmopathy was distinguished from stable hyperthyroidism by 13 V-J signatures. Most clonotypes expanded in thyroid above 0.001 were likewise present in blood.

Germline V CDR1 and CDR2: MNHEY, SVGEGT. Unmatched junction bases numbered 6, after V lost 2 bases and J lost 5 bases. This CDR3 region has 16 residues. Amplified regions were TCR beta CDR3 sequences from RNA transcripts. TCR CDR3 regions were first amplified by RT-PCR with HTBI primers. In TCRdb, the multiplex PCR reads were re-called with MiXCR into one record per CDR3 protein. The sample has under 70,000 distinct CDR3 sequences; around 50% are singletons. This clonotype has at least ten counts. As yet, its antigen is unknown. Sequencing was done on a sample of blood. This TCR was sampled from a woman aged 60 to 75 with Graves' ophthalmopathy. The V gene is TRBV6-2 or TRBV6-3, the J gene TRBJ2-1; 10 bases are a match to TRBD1. CDR3 in amino acids: CASSYNRDRGNNEQFF. CDR3 coding DNA: TGTGCCAGCAGTTACAATAGGGACAGGGGCAACAATGAGCAGTTCTTC.